The 17 T cell receptor beta chains below all came from one sample that was sequenced in a study of blood T cell repertoires in COVID-19 (dated by TCRdb to the early 2020s). Library generation was performed with the immunoSEQ multiplex PCR assay. TCRdb's version of the immuneACCESS table is confined to in-frame rearrangements and falls short of the full clone set. An unresolved V gene accounts for under half of the shortfall where checked; the remainder is of unknown origin. For this sample there are 96,000 or so clones; about 88% appear just once. Clones ranked in the top ten supply approximately 2.9% of the sample. The sequenced material came from peripheral blood. Every receptor here comes from a woman aged 80 or older with acute or convalescent COVID-19.

This clone was seen only a few times. This rearrangement joins TRBV5-1 to TRBJ1-1, with a weak D call TRBD1 (6 bases). The germline gives CDR1 SGHRS, CDR2 YFSETQ. V was pared by 0 bases and J by 5 bases, with 14 bases between. The length of the CDR3 is 15 residues. Written as DNA, the CDR3 is TGCGCCAGCAGCTTGGAAGTTGACAGGACGACTGAAGCTTTCTTT. Translation gives CASSLEVDRTTEAFF.

The chain links TRBV6-1 to TRBJ1-2; the match to TRBD1 covers 9 bases. The germline V gene has CDR1 MNHNS and CDR2 SASEGT. This CDR3 spans 16 amino acids. V lost 3 bases to trimming and J lost 5 bases; unmatched junction nucleotides: 10. The CDR3 DNA reads as TGTGCCAGCAGTGATAGGGGACAGGGAACGGATTATGGCTACACCTTC. The encoded protein is CASSDRGQGTDYGYTF.

The gene calls are TRBV5-1 and TRBJ1-1, with no clear D. This CDR3 is 13 amino acids long. Trimming pared 2 bases from V and 2 bases from J, leaving 7 bases between. Germline V lookup: CDR1 SGHRS, CDR2 YFSETQ. Here the CDR3 DNA reads TGCGCCAGCAGCTTTACAGTTAACACTGAAGCTTTCTTT. Translation: CASSFTVNTEAFF.

The CDR3 DNA is TGTGCCACCAGTGATTATGGGGACAGGGTGCGAGAGACCCAGTACTTC. The encoded protein is CATSDYGDRVRETQYF. The V call is TRBV24-1, the J call TRBJ2-5; TRBD1 matches at 9 bases. The CDR3 extends over 16 amino acids. Looked up from germline, CDR1 is KGHDR and CDR2 is SFDVKD. V was pared by 2 bases and J by 4 bases, with 7 bases of the junction left unmatched.

This CDR3 is CASSPTSSHQETQYF. The DNA of the CDR3 is TGTGCCAGCTCACCGACTAGCAGTCACCAAGAGACCCAGTACTTC. The rearrangement joins TRBV18 to TRBJ2-5; 7 bases fit TRBD2. The CDR3 sequence is 15 residues long. After removal of 3 bases from V and 0 bases from J, the junction contained 4 bases not matched to a gene. Germline V gives CDR1 KGHSH, CDR2 LQKENI.

The chain couples TRBV25-1 to TRBJ1-5, with 7 bases lining up with TRBD1. CDR3 length: 13 residues. CDR1 MGHDK and CDR2 SYGVNS come from the germline V gene. Trimming cost V 6 bases and J 3 bases; bases outside gene matches: 2. The CDR3 reads CASRKGANQPQHF. CDR3 nucleotides: TGTGCCAGCAGAAAGGGGGCCAATCAGCCCCAGCATTTT.

This clone was seen only a few times. The chain uses TRBV14 and TRBJ1-1; tentative D call: TRBD1 (6 bases). The CDR3 is 17 amino acids. Trimming removed 4 bases from V and 0 bases from J, with 18 bases in between. The V gene's germline CDR1 is SGHDN and CDR2 FVKESK. CDR3 sequence: CASSLRGGESLNTEAFF. The CDR3 nucleotides are TGTGCCAGCAGCCTACGAGGGGGTGAGTCGCTGAACACTGAAGCTTTCTTT.

J is TRBJ2-5 and V is TRBV4-2; D might be TRBD1 (7 bases). Germline V gene sequence: CDR1 LGHNA, CDR2 YNFKEQ. The CDR3 loop spans 13 amino acids. Trimming cost V 8 bases and J 2 bases, with 12 bases left between them. The CDR3 loop is CASGRDSQETQYF. CDR3 in DNA: TGTGCCAGCGGGCGGGACAGTCAAGAGACCCAGTACTTC.

To note about this clone: Other DNA sequences of this sample code for an identical CDR3. The rearrangement links TRBV19 to TRBJ2-7, with 7 bases matching TRBD1. Trimming at V came to 6 bases and at J to 3 bases, leaving 5 bases not matched to a gene. Germline V gene data show CDR1 as LNHDA and CDR2 as SQIVND (reference sequence). This CDR3 region has 13 residues. The CDR3 protein is CASSAGTVYEQYF. For the CDR3, the DNA is TGTGCCAGTAGCGCCGGGACAGTCTACGAGCAGTACTTC. The full variable domain, completed using reference TRBV19 and TRBJ2-7, is DGGITQSPKYLFRKEGQNVTLSCEQNLNHDAMYWYRQDPGQGLRLIYYSQIVNDFQKGDIAEGYSVSREKKESFPLTVTSAQKNPTAFYLCASSAGTVYEQYFGPGTRLTVT.

The chain employs TRBV7-2 and TRBJ1-5, with 8 bases that match TRBD1. Looked up from germline, CDR1 is SGHTA and CDR2 is FQGNSA. The CDR3 sequence is 13 residues long. The ends lost 4 bases at V and 11 bases at J; junction bases unmatched: 7. As DNA, the CDR3 is TGTGCCAGCAGCTCAGGACAGGGTACATCCCAGCATTTT. Translation gives CASSSGQGTSQHF.

The chain has TRBV30 and TRBJ1-1; no clear D. The CDR3 loop spans 11 amino acids. The V and J ends lost 1 base and 8 bases respectively, with 8 bases between them. Per germline, CDR1 GTSNPN and CDR2 SVGIG (reference sequence). DNA of the CDR3: TGTGCCTGGAGTGGTTCCTTCGAAGCTTTCTTT. Residues: CAWSGSFEAFF.

V usage is TRBV7-3 and J usage is TRBJ1-1; D perhaps matches TRBD1 (6 bases). CDR3 size: 14 residues. Germline V gives CDR1 SGHTA, CDR2 FQGTGA. V dropped 5 bases and J dropped 0 bases, with 10 bases sitting between them. The CDR3 reads CASSPGHMNTEAFF. The CDR3 DNA follows: TGTGCCAGCAGCCCGGGACATATGAACACTGAAGCTTTCTTT.

The genes are TRBV4-3 and TRBJ2-1, with 9 bases aligning to TRBD2. The CDR3 extends over 17 amino acids. CDR1 is LGHNA, CDR2 YSLEER, per germline. Unmatched junction bases numbered 8, after V lost 0 bases and J lost 5 bases. The CDR3 region is CASSQDIASGAHNEQFF. CDR3 DNA: TGCGCCAGCAGCCAAGATATCGCTAGCGGGGCCCACAATGAGCAGTTCTTC.

The chain recombines TRBV28 with TRBJ1-2; 8 nucleotides match TRBD1. Per the germline V gene, CDR1 is MDHEN and CDR2 is SYDVKM. J was trimmed by 6 bases and V by 3 bases; bases with no gene match: 6. The CDR3 covers 14 residues. CDR3 in amino acids: CASSFYGTGDGYTF. As DNA, the CDR3 is TGTGCCAGCAGTTTCTACGGGACAGGCGATGGCTACACCTTC.

V usage is TRBV6-6 and J usage is TRBJ2-3; 9 bases agree with TRBD2. V shed 2 bases, J shed 4 bases, and the junction held 7 bases outside the gene matches. The CDR3 has 16 amino acids. Per germline, CDR1 MNHNY and CDR2 SVGAGI (reference sequence). CDR3 loop: CASSYMAGGPSDTQYF. The CDR3 region has the DNA TGTGCCAGCAGTTACATGGCGGGAGGGCCCTCAGATACGCAGTATTTT.

In its sample, this clone was seen once. V is TRBV5-1 and J is TRBJ1-6; D possibly corresponds to TRBD1 (5 bases). The V gene lost 0 bases and the J gene lost 10 bases, with 8 bases spanning the gap. The CDR3 is 13 amino acids. Germline assignment: CDR1 SGHRS and CDR2 YFSETQ. The CDR3 nucleotides are TGCGCCAGCAGCTTGGCAGGGAGGTCACCCCTCCACTTT. Encoded protein: CASSLAGRSPLHF.

The genes are TRBV5-1 and TRBJ2-3, with 7 bases that match TRBD2. V gave up 2 bases and J gave up 4 bases; unmatched junction bases: 4. This CDR3 is built from 14 residues. Germline-derived CDR1 and CDR2 are SGHRS and YFSETQ. The CDR3 DNA reads as TGCGCCAGCAGCTTTGGCGGGAGTGCAGATACGCAGTATTTT. Translated, it gives CASSFGGSADTQYF.